This TCR beta chain derives from a study of blood T cell repertoires in COVID-19. Study-level information: From T cells, B-cell-depleted T cells, or PBMCs came the material, which was cDNA or gDNA.

The junction had 8 bases not matched to a gene; V was cut back by 5 bases and J by 5 bases. The CDR3 spans 15 residues. The germline V gene encodes CDR1 MNHEY and CDR2 SMNVEV (reference sequence). This table comes from immunoSEQ multiplex PCR, and its TCRdb copy is limited to in-frame clones, with some not included. Here the sample spans some 120,000 clones, 75% to 85% being singletons. The rearrangement links TRBV27 to TRBJ1-4; 7 bases are a match to TRBD1. This clonotype was sampled from a man at least 80 years old with acute or convalescent COVID-19. The sample comprised peripheral blood. The CDR3 loop reads CASSPIGTANEKLFF. The CDR3 DNA reads TGTGCCAGCAGTCCCATCGGGACAGCCAATGAAAAACTGTTTTTT.